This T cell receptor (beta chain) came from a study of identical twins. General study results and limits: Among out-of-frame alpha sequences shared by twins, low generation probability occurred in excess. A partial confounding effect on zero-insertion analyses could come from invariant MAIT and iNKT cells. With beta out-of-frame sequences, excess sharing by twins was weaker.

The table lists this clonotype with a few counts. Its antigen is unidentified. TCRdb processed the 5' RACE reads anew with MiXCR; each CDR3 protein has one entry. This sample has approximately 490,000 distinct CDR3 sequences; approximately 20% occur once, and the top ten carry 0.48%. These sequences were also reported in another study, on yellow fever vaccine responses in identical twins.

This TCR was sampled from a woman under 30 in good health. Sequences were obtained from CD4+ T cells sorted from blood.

This chain's CDR3 is CASKDGRASNEKLFF. CDR3 DNA sequence: TGTGCCAGCAAGGACGGACGAGCCTCTAATGAAAAACTGTTTTTT. V is TRBV2 and J is TRBJ1-4; D unclear. The CDR3 runs 15 residues. V was clipped by 7 bases and J by 3 bases, with 15 bases between them. The germline V gene has CDR1 SNHLY and CDR2 FYNNEI.